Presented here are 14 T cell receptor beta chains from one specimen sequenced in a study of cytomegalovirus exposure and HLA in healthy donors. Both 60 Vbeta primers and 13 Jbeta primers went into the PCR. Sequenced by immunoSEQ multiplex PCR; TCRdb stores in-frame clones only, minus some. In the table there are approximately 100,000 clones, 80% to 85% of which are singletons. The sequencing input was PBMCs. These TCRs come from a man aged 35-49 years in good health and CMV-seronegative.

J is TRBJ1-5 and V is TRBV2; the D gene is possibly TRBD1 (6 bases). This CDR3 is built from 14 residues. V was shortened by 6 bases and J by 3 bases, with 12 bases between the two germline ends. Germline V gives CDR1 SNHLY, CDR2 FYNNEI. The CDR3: CASRLQGNNQPQHF. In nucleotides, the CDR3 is TGTGCCAGCAGGCTTCAGGGGAACAATCAGCCCCAGCATTTT.

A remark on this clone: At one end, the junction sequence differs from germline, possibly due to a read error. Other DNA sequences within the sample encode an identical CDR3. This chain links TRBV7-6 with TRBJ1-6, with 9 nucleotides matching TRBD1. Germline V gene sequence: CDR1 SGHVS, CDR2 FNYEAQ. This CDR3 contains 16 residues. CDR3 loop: CASSQDRGSRGSPLHF. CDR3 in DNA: TGTGCCAGCAGCCAGGACAGGGGTTCTAGGGGTTCACCTCTCCACTTT. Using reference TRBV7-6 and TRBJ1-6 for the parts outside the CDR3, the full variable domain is GAGVSQSPRYKVTKRGQDVALRCDPISGHVSLYWYRQALGQGPEFLTYFNYEAQQDKSGLPNDRFSAERPEGSISTLTIQRTEQRDSAMYRCASSQDRGSRGSPLHFGNGTRLTVT.

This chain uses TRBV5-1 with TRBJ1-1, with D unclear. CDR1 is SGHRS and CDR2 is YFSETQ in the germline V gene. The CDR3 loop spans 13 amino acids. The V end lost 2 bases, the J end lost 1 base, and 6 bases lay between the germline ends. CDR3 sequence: CASSFTPNTEAFF. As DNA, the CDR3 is TGCGCCAGCAGCTTTACACCGAACACTGAAGCTTTCTTT.

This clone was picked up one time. CDR3 coding DNA: TGTGCCAGCAGTTACAGACAGAGCGGGGATTCACCCCTCCACTTT. As protein: CASSYRQSGDSPLHF. V and J are TRBV6-5 and TRBJ1-6; maybe TRBD1 (5 bases). Trimming cost V 2 bases and J 8 bases, with 13 bases left between them. The CDR3 runs to 15 residues. Germline V lookup: CDR1 MNHEY, CDR2 SVGAGI.

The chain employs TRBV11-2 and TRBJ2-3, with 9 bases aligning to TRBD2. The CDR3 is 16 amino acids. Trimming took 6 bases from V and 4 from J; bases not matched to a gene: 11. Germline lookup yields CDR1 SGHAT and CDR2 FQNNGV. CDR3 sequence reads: CASRQGAGGKADTQYF. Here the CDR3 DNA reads TGTGCCAGCAGACAAGGAGCGGGGGGCAAGGCAGATACGCAGTATTTT.

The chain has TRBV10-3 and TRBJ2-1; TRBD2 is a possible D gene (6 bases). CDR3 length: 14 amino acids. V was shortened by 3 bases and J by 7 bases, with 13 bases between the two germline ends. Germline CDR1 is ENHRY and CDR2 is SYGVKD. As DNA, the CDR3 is TGTGCCATCAGTGAAGGGCGGGGTGATAATGAGCAGTTCTTC. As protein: CAISEGRGDNEQFF.

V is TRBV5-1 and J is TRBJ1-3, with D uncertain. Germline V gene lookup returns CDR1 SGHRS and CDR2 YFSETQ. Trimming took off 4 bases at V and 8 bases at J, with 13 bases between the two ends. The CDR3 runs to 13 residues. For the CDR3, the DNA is TGCGCCAGCAGCCAAGAGACACTTCACACCATATATTTT. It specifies CASSQETLHTIYF.

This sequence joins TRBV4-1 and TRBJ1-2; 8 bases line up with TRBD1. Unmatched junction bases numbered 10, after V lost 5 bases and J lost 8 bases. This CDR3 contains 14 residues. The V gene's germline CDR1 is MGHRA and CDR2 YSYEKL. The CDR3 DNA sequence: TGCGCCAGCAGCTCCCGGACAGGGAGTATGGGCTACACCTTC. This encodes CASSSRTGSMGYTF.

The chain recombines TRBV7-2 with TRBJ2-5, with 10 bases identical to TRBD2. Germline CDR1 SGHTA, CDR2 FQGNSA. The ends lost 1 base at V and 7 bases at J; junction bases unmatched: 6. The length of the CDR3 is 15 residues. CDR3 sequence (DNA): TGTGCCAGCAGCTTAGGTCTAGCGGGGGAGGGGACCCAGTACTTC. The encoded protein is CASSLGLAGEGTQYF.

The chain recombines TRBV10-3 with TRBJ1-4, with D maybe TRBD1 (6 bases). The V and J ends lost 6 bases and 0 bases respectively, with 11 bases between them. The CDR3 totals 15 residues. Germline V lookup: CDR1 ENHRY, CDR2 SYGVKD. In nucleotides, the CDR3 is TGTGCCATCAGCAAAACAGGGACAACTAATGAAAAACTGTTTTTT. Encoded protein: CAISKTGTTNEKLFF.

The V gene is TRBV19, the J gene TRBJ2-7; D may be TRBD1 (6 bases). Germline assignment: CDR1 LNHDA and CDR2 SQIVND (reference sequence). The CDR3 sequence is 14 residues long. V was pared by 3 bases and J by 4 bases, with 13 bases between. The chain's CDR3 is CASSMDSGTYEQYF. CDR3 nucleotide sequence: TGTGCCAGTAGTATGGACAGTGGAACATACGAGCAGTACTTC.

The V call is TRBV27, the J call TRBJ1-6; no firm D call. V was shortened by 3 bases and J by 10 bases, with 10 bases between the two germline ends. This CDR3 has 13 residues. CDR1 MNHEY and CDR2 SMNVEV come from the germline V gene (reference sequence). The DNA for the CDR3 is TGTGCCAGCAGTTTGAGTAGCCCCTCACCCCTCCACTTT. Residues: CASSLSSPSPLHF.

CDR3 sequence: CASSKTPRDEQFF. The CDR3 nucleotides are TGTGCCAGTAGTAAGACACCGAGGGATGAGCAGTTCTTC. The V gene is TRBV19, the J gene TRBJ2-1, with TRBD2 as a possible D gene (5 bases). V lost 4 bases to trimming and J lost 8 bases, with 12 bases between them. CDR3 size: 13 residues. Germline-derived CDR1 and CDR2 are LNHDA and SQIVND (reference sequence). The full variable domain, in which reference TRBV19 and TRBJ2-1 provide the parts outside the CDR3, is DGGITQSPKYLFRKEGQNVTLSCEQNLNHDAMYWYRQDPGQGLRLIYYSQIVNDFQKGDIAEGYSVSREKKESFPLTVTSAQKNPTAFYLCASSKTPRDEQFFGPGTRLTVL.

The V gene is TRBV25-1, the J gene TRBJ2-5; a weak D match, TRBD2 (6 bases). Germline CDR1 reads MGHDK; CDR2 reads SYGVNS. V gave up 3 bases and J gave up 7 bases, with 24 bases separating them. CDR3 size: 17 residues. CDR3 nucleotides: TGTGCCAGCAGTGAGGGCGGGACGAGTAGACTTGGGGGGACCCAGTACTTC. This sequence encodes CASSEGGTSRLGGTQYF.